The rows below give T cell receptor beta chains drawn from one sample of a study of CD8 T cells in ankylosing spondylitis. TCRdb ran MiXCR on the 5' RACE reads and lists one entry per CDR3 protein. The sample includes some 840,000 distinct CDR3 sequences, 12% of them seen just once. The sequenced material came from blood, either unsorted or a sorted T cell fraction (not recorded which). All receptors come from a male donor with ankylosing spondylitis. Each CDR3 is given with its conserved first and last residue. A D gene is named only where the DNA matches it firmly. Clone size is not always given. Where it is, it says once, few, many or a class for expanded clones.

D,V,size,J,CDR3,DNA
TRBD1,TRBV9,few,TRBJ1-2,CASSVTWDSTNYGYTF,TGTGCCAGCAGCGTGACCTGGGACAGCACTAACTATGGCTACACCTTC
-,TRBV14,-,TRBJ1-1,CASSQADTEAFF,TGTGCCAGCAGCCAGGCAGACACTGAAGCTTTCTTT
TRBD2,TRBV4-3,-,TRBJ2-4,CASSQELAGVQDIQYF,TGCGCCAGCAGCCAGGAGCTAGCGGGAGTCCAAGACATTCAGTACTTC
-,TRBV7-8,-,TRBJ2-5,CASSLQGWEETQYF,TGTGCCAGCAGCTTACAGGGGTGGGAAGAGACCCAGTACTTC
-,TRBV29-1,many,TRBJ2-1,CSVAWDNEQFF,TGCAGCGTCGCTTGGGACAATGAGCAGTTCTTC
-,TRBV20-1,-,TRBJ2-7,CSATPGSRSYEQYF,TGCAGTGCGACCCCTGGGTCTAGGTCCTACGAGCAGTACTTC
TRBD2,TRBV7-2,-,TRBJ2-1,CASSPRLAWGGSEQFF,TGTGCCAGCAGCCCACGACTAGCGTGGGGGGGGAGTGAGCAGTTCTTC
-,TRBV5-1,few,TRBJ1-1,CASSFPALGTEAFF,TGCGCCAGCAGCTTCCCGGCCTTGGGGACTGAAGCTTTCTTT
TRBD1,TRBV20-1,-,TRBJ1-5,CSARVGTGGSQPQHF,TGCAGTGCTAGGGTTGGGACAGGGGGCTCTCAGCCCCAGCATTTT
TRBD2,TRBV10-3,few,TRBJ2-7,CAISGASGGIIDEQYF,TGTGCCATCAGTGGGGCTAGCGGGGGGATTATCGACGAGCAGTACTTC
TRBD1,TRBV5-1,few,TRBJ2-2,CASSLAGQQTGELFF,TGCGCCAGCAGCTTGGCGGGACAGCAGACCGGGGAGCTGTTTTTT
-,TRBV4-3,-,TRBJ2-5,CASSRRTSQPQETQYF,TGCGCCAGCAGCCGGAGAACTAGCCAGCCCCAAGAGACCCAGTACTTC
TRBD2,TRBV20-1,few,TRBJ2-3,CSAGLAGEGDTQYF,TGCAGTGCTGGACTAGCGGGGGAAGGAGATACGCAGTATTTT
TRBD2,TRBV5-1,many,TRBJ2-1,CASSLASGTYNEQFF,TGCGCCAGCAGCTTAGCTAGCGGAACCTACAATGAGCAGTTCTTC
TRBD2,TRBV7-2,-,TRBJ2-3,CASSQRDYTDTQYF,TGTGCCAGCAGCCAGCGGGACTACACAGATACGCAGTATTTT
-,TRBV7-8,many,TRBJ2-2,CASSHTENTGELFF,TGTGCCAGCAGCCATACAGAAAACACCGGGGAGCTGTTTTTT
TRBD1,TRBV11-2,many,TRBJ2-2,CASSLVGQGAGAGELFF,TGTGCCAGCAGCTTAGTGGGACAGGGGGCAGGGGCCGGGGAGCTGTTTTTT
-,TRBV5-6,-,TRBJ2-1,CASSPRVYEQFF,TGTGCCAGCAGCCCCCGCGTCTATGAGCAGTTCTTC
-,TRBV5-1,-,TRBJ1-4,CASSLAEGGEKLFF,TGCGCCAGCAGCTTGGCGGAAGGAGGTGAAAAACTGTTTTTT
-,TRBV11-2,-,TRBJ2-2,CASSLDWRGTGELFF,TGTGCCAGCAGCTTAGATTGGCGGGGCACCGGGGAGCTGTTTTTT
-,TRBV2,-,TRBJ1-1,CASSEAGVTEAFF,TGTGCCAGCAGTGAAGCGGGGGTCACTGAAGCTTTCTTT
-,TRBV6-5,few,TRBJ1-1,CASSYSGLASKAFF,TGTGCCAGCAGTTACTCTGGGCTTGCGTCAAAAGCTTTCTTT
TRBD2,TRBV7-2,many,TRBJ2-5,CASSLLAGVLETQYF,TGTGCCAGCAGCTTACTAGCGGGAGTCCTGGAGACCCAGTACTTC
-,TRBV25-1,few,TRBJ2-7,CASSNLRSVKRGEQYF,TGTGCCAGCAGTAACCTAAGATCGGTAAAAAGGGGGGAGCAGTACTTC
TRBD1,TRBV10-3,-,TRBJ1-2,CAISNSQGADYGYTF,TGTGCCATCAGTAACTCTCAGGGGGCTGACTATGGCTACACCTTC
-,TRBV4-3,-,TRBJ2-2,CASSQVGSRTGELFF,TGCGCCAGCAGCCAAGTGGGTTCACGGACCGGGGAGCTGTTTTTT
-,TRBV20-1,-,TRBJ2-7,CSATLNSYEQYF,TGCAGTGCTACTCTAAACTCCTACGAGCAGTACTTC
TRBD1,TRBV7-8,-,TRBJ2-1,CASSETGGVHNEQFF,TGTGCCAGCAGCGAGACAGGGGGGGTTCACAATGAGCAGTTCTTC
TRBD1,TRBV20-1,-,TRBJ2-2,CSAGTVNTGELFF,TGCAGTGCAGGGACAGTGAACACCGGGGAGCTGTTTTTT
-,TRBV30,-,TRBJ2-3,CAWSLDTPSTDTQYF,TGTGCCTGGAGTCTGGACACACCTAGCACAGATACGCAGTATTTT